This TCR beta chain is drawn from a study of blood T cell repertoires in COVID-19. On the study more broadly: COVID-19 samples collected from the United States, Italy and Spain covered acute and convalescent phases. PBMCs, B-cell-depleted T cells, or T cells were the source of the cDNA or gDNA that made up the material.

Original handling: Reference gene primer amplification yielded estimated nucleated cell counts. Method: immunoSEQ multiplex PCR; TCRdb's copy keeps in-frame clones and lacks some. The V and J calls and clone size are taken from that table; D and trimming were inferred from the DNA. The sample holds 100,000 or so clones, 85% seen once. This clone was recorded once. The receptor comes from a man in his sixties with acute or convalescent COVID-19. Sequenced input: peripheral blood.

The CDR3 spells CASSLIFRDRGRTQYF. In DNA form, the CDR3 reads TGTGCCAGCAGTTTGATTTTTAGGGACAGGGGAAGGACCCAGTACTTC. The gene calls are TRBV27 and TRBJ2-5, with 10 bases matching TRBD1. J was trimmed by 7 bases and V by 3 bases; bases with no gene match: 11. Per the germline V gene, CDR1 is MNHEY and CDR2 is SMNVEV (reference sequence). This CDR3 comprises 16 residues.